This T cell receptor (beta chain) was identified during a study of T cell repertoires in ileal Crohn's disease. Background on the study: About 37% were active smokers at surgery; median disease duration was 7.9 years. All patients had surgery for stricturing (61%) or penetrating (about 40%) disease.

The CDR3 runs 16 residues. Germline-derived CDR1 and CDR2 are MNHNS and SASEGT. Trimming removed 0 bases from V and 5 bases from J; junction bases left unmatched: 5. TCRdb's table, derived via immunoSEQ multiplex PCR, lists solely in-frame clones and lacks some. The repertoire holds 13,000 to 15,000 clones, roughly 78% seen once, with approximately 18% in the top ten. Points from the study as a whole: Every patient over 26.8% clonality showed endoscopic recurrence.

A word on this clone: What it recognizes is unknown.

Specimen: ileal tissue. This sequence joins TRBV6-1 and TRBJ2-3; 10 bases line up with TRBD2. This receptor was identified in an adult with Crohn's disease. CDR3 nucleotides: TGTGCCAGCAGTGAAGCGTGGCTAGCGGGAGAAGATACGCAGTATTTT. Translated, it gives CASSEAWLAGEDTQYF.